The 10 T cell receptor beta chains given below trace back to one sample, sequenced in a study of T cells expressing NK-cell markers. TCRdb reprocessed the 5' RACE reads, keeping one entry per CDR3 protein, no DNA. The sample features about 550,000 distinct CDR3 sequences, with approximately 4% in its top ten. The sequencing input was blood T cells: a sorted CD56 or NKG2C T cell subset, CD4+ or CD8+ T cells, or bulk PBMC T cells (not recorded which). The receptors were sampled from a man younger than 30 in good health.

This chain connects TRBV20-1 to TRBJ2-1; TCRdb's D gene call, TRBD2, goes unchecked for lack of DNA. CDR1 is DFQATT, CDR2 SNEGSKA, per germline (reference sequence). This CDR3 spans 18 amino acids. This CDR3 reads CSAPKISTSEWDYNEQFF.

The chain is built from TRBV4-2 and TRBJ1-4. Germline V gives CDR1 LGHNA, CDR2 YNFKEQ. This CDR3 comprises 16 residues. The chain's CDR3 is CASSQEGGTTNEKLFF.

Here the CDR3 reads CASSQKHTSYEQYF. The J gene is TRBJ2-7, the V gene TRBV4-3. Germline V lookup: CDR1 LGHNA, CDR2 YSLEER. The CDR3 runs 14 residues.

This chain's CDR3 is CSATPRDQRNTIYF. The chain joins TRBV20-1 to TRBJ1-3. Germline loops: CDR1 DFQATT, CDR2 SNEGSKA (reference sequence). CDR3 length: 14 amino acids.

The V and J genes are TRBV6-5 and TRBJ1-1. Germline CDR1 and CDR2: MNHEY and SVGAGI. This CDR3 spans 14 amino acids. CDR3 amino acids: CASSYSSYSGKAFF.

This chain connects TRBV29-1 to TRBJ2-3. Germline V CDR1 and CDR2: SQVTM, ANQGSEA. The CDR3 length is 12 residues. The CDR3 reads CSVERSADTQYF.

The chain combines TRBV6-5 with TRBJ2-2. Per the germline V gene, CDR1 is MNHEY and CDR2 is SVGAGI. This CDR3 region has 15 residues. The chain's CDR3 is CASSYSAVGTGELFF.

The rearrangement joins TRBV6-5 to TRBJ2-3; the D call from TCRdb, TRBD1, cannot be confirmed without DNA. The germline CDR1 and CDR2 sequences are MNHEY and SVGAGI. This CDR3 contains 17 residues. CDR3 in amino acids: CASHPPPPRGSTDTQYF.

The chain combines TRBV3-1 with TRBJ1-2; no DNA is available, so the TRBD1 call from TCRdb remains unchecked. The CDR3 runs to 11 residues. Per the germline V gene, CDR1 is LGHDT and CDR2 is YNNKEL (reference sequence). The CDR3 sequence: CASGDRLGYTF.

The chain employs TRBV4-3 and TRBJ2-1; without DNA, the TCRdb call of TRBD1 cannot be checked. The CDR3 contains 16 residues. CDR1 LGHNA and CDR2 YSLEER come from the germline V gene. The CDR3 protein is CASSQEGGPTVNEQFF.